This T cell receptor beta chain was profiled in a study of blood T cells in healthy people across ages. A sample-barcoded 5' primer and a J-beta primer mix were used in a second PCR of roughly 7 to 12 cycles. TCRdb processed the 5' RACE reads anew with MiXCR; each CDR3 protein has one entry. The repertoire includes some 700,000 distinct CDR3 sequences, around 40% of them detected once, and around a fifth sits in the top ten. CDR1 is MNHEY, CDR2 SVGEGT, per germline. The CDR3 runs to 13 residues. V was clipped by 4 bases and J by 4 bases, with 8 bases between them. The origin of this receptor is a woman between 55 and 75 years old in good health. The rearrangement links TRBV6-2 or TRBV6-3 to TRBJ2-1, with TRBD1 as a possible D gene (5 bases). The sequenced sample was blood. This CDR3 is CASSSKGYNEQFF. For the CDR3, the DNA is TGTGCCAGCAGTTCTAAGGGGTACAATGAGCAGTTCTTC.